This T cell receptor (beta chain) was captured in a study of cytomegalovirus exposure and HLA in healthy donors. Study-wide findings and caveats: In a later analysis, the majority of CMV-associated beta chains seemingly showed HLA restriction. In a later analysis, a missense DCLRE1C variant was linked to TCR beta V- and J-gene trimming.

Of note for this clone: Its antigen is currently unknown. At one boundary the junction diverges from the germline segment, which might be a read error.

PCR was performed using 60 Vbeta and 13 Jbeta primers. Repertoires were generated with immunoSEQ multiplex PCR, while TCRdb's copy carries only in-frame clones and drops some. The table includes roughly 120,000 clones, around 73% detected once. Germline V gene data show CDR1 as SSHAT and CDR2 as FNYEAQ (reference sequence). The CDR3 runs 13 residues. The sequenced material came from PBMCs. The chain links TRBV7-7 to TRBJ2-5, with D possibly matching TRBD2 (6 bases). The sequence was collected from a man aged 55-75 years in good health and CMV-seropositive. This chain's CDR3 is CASSLGGGETQYF. In DNA form, the CDR3 reads TGTGCTAGCAGCTTGGGGGGAGGAGAGACCCAGTACTTC. The full variable domain, with the rest looked up from reference TRBV7-7 and TRBJ2-5, is GAGVSQSPRYKVTKRGQDVTLRCDPISSHATLYWYQQALGQGPEFLTYFNYEAQPDKSGLPSDRFSAERPEGSISTLTIQRTEQRDSAMYRCASSLGGGETQYFGPGTRLLVL.